This TCR beta chain was profiled in a study of cytomegalovirus exposure and HLA in healthy donors. Study results and limitations: The study flagged roughly 150 TCR beta chains as cytomegalovirus-associated.

PCR was performed using 60 Vbeta and 13 Jbeta primers. TCRdb's copy holds only in-frame clones and misses some; the assay was immunoSEQ multiplex PCR. This table has around 150,000 clones, 68% appearing once. This clone has a handful of counts. The antigen is undetermined. The sample consisted of PBMCs. The clonotype originates from a woman aged 18-29 years in good health and CMV-seropositive.

The CDR3 here is CASRRTGTGGSYEQYF. In DNA, the CDR3 is TGTGCCAGCAGACGAACCGGGACAGGGGGTTCCTACGAGCAGTACTTC. The chain recombines TRBV27 with TRBJ2-7; 11 nucleotides match TRBD1. V shed 6 bases, J shed 1 base, and the junction held 8 bases outside the gene matches. The CDR3 is 16 amino acids. Germline V gene sequence: CDR1 MNHEY, CDR2 SMNVEV (reference sequence).